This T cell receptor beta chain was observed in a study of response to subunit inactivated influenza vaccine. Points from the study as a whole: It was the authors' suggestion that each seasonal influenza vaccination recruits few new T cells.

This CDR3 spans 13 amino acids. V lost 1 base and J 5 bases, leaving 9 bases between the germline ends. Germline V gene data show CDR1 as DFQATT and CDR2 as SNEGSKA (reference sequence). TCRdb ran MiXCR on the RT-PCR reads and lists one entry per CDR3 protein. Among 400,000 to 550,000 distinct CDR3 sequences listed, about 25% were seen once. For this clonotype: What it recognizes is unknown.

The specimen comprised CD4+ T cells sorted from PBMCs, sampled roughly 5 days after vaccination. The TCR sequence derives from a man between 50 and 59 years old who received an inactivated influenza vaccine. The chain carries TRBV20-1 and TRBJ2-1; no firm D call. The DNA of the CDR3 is TGCAGTGCTAGAGTCGGGCTCCACAATGAGCAGTTCTTC. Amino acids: CSARVGLHNEQFF.